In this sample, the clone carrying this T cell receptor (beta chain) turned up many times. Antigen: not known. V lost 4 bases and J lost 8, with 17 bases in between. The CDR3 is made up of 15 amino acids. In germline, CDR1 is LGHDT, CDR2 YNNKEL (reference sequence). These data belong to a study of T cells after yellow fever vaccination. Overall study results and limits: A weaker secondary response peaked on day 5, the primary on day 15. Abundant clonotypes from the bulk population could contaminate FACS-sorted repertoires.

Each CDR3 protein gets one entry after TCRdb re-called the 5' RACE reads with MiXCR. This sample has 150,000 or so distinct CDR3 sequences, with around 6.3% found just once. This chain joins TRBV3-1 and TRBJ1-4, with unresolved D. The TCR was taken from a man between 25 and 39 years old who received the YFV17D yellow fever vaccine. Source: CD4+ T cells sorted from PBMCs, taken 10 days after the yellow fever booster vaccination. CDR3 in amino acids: CASSRGAPFQEKLFF. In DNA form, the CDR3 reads TGTGCCAGCAGCCGGGGTGCTCCCTTCCAGGAAAAACTGTTTTTT.